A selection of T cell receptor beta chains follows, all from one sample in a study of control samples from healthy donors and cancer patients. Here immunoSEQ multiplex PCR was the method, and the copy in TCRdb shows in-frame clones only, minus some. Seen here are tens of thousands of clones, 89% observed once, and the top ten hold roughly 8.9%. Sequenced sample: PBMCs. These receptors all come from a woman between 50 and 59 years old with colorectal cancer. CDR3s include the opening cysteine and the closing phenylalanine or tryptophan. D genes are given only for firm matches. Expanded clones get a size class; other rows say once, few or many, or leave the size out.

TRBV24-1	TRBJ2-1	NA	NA	CATSDLRDGSGEQFF	TGTGCCACCAGTGATTTGAGGGACGGGAGCGGTGAGCAGTTCTTC
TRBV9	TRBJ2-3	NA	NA	CASSAGGTLATDTQYF	TGTGCCAGCAGCGCAGGGGGGACCCTCGCCACAGATACGCAGTATTTT
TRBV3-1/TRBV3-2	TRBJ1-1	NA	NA	CASSRLGERGTEAFF	TGTGCCAGCTCAAGGTTGGGGGAGCGAGGCACTGAAGCTTTCTTT
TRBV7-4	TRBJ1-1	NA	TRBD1	CASSLGTGGWNTEAFF	TGTGCCAGCAGTCTCGGGACAGGGGGTTGGAACACTGAAGCTTTCTTT
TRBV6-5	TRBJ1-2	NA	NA	CASKGQLSNYGYTF	TGTGCCAGCAAAGGACAGTTATCCAACTATGGCTACACCTTC
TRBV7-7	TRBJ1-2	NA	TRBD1	CASRPPGTGRNYGYTF	TGTGCCAGCAGGCCTCCCGGGACAGGGAGGAACTATGGCTACACCTTC
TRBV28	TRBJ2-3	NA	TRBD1	CASRISQGAGTDTQYF	TGTGCCAGCAGGATTTCACAGGGGGCTGGCACAGATACGCAGTATTTT
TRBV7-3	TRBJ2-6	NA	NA	CASSLNSPGTGANVLTF	TGTGCCAGCAGCTTAAATTCCCCAGGGACTGGGGCCAACGTCCTGACTTTC
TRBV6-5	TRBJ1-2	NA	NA	CASSQSSYGYTF	TGTGCCAGCAGTCAAAGTTCCTATGGCTACACCTTC
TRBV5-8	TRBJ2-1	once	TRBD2	CASSHGASGGNEQFF	TGTGCCAGCAGCCATGGGGCTAGCGGGGGTAATGAGCAGTTCTTC
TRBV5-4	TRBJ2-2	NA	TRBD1	CASSTTGVNTGELFF	TGTGCCAGCAGCACGACAGGGGTGAACACCGGGGAGCTGTTTTTT
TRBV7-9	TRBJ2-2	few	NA	CASSFSSRLGTGELFF	TGTGCCAGCAGCTTCTCCAGCCGACTAGGAACCGGGGAGCTGTTTTTT
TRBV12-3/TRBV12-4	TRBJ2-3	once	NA	CASIGTATDTQYF	TGTGCCAGCATCGGCACAGCGACAGATACGCAGTATTTT
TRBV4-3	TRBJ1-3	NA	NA	CASSQEGANSLSSGNTIYF	TGCGCCAGCAGCCAAGAAGGGGCCAACTCTCTCAGCTCTGGAAACACCATATATTTT
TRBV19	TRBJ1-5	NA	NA	CASSGAGWDQPQHF	TGTGCCAGTAGCGGGGCAGGGTGGGATCAGCCCCAGCATTTT
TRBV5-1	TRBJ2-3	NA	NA	CASSLGERASTDTQYF	TGCGCCAGCAGCCTAGGGGAACGGGCCTCCACAGATACGCAGTATTTT
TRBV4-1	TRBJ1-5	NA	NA	CASSQARVGDQPQHF	TGCGCCAGCAGCCAAGCGCGTGTTGGGGATCAGCCCCAGCATTTT
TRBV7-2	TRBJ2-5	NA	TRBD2	CASSFDSSGQETQYF	TGTGCCAGCAGCTTCGACTCTAGCGGACAAGAGACCCAGTACTTC
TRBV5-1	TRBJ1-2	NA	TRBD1	CASTRTGTGYGYTF	TGCGCCAGCACCCGGACAGGGACGGGCTATGGCTACACCTTC
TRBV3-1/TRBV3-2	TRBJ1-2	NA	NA	CASSQEGGPRVYYGYTF	TGTGCCAGCAGCCAAGAGGGGGGTCCCCGTGTTTACTATGGCTACACCTTC
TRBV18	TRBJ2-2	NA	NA	CASSPGVDHTGELFF	TGTGCCAGCTCACCAGGAGTGGACCACACCGGGGAGCTGTTTTTT
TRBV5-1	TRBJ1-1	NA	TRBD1	CASSPDRDRYTEAFF	TGCGCCAGCAGTCCAGACAGGGATCGTTACACTGAAGCTTTCTTT
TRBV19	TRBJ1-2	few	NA	CATQSRDGYGYTF	TGTGCCACCCAGAGCCGGGACGGCTATGGCTACACCTTC
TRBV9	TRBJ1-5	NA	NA	CASSVDGIQPQHF	TGTGCCAGCAGCGTCGACGGCATCCAGCCCCAGCATTTT
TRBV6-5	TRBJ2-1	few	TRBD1	CASSSGQGQPYNEQFF	TGTGCCAGCAGTTCCGGGCAGGGACAGCCCTACAATGAGCAGTTCTTC
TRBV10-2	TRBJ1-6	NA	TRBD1	CASSAGTGNSPLHF	TGCGCCAGCAGCGCTGGGACAGGGAATTCACCCCTCCACTTT
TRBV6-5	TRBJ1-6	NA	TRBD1	CASSYGTGGSPLHF	TGTGCCAGCAGTTACGGGACAGGAGGGTCACCCCTCCACTTT
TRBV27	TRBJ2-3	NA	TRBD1	CASRMFTDRVNTDTQYF	TGTGCCAGCAGAATGTTTACCGACAGGGTCAACACAGATACGCAGTATTTT
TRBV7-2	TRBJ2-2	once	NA	CASSFTGTNTGELFF	TGTGCCAGCAGCTTCACCGGGACAAACACCGGGGAGCTGTTTTTT